The present T cell receptor beta chain was sequenced within a study of blood T cell repertoires in COVID-19. Original methodology: For nucleated cells, counts were estimated from reference gene primer amplification. Using immunoSEQ multiplex PCR, the repertoire was profiled, and TCRdb retains in-frame clones only, with some absent. D and trimming come from the DNA, and the V and J calls and clone size come from that table. The table shows about 170,000 clones, with approximately 84% occurring only once. The germline V gene encodes CDR1 KGHSH and CDR2 LQKENI. The CDR3 has 14 residues. The trim removed 3 bases at V and 2 bases at J, leaving 4 bases unmatched.

This TCR derives from a man aged 40-50 years who had recovered from COVID-19. The V call is TRBV18, the J call TRBJ2-7, with 7 bases that match TRBD1. Source material: peripheral blood. This chain's CDR3 is CASSPRQGTYEQYF. The CDR3 bases are TGTGCCAGCTCACCTCGACAGGGAACCTACGAGCAGTACTTC.